Included here is one T cell receptor (beta chain) sequence, with context. The source of the sample is a study of T cells in Graves' hyperthyroidism and ophthalmopathy. What was amplified from RNA transcripts were TCR beta CDR3 regions. In the first-round RT-PCR of the TCR CDR3, the HTBI primer set was used. TCRdb reanalysed the multiplex PCR reads using MiXCR and keeps one entry per CDR3 protein. The sample holds 450,000 to 700,000 distinct CDR3 sequences, 40% to 55% seen once. Trimming removed 5 bases at V and 4 bases at J, with 11 bases between. The CDR3 extends over 13 amino acids. Germline V gives CDR1 SGHAT, CDR2 FQNNGV.

The chain carries TRBV11-2 and TRBJ1-2; perhaps TRBD1 as D (5 bases). Sequencing was carried out using peripheral blood or thyroid tissue (not recorded which). The receptor was derived from an adult woman with Graves' disease, either hyperthyroidism or ophthalmopathy (not recorded which). In DNA form, the CDR3 reads TGTGCCAGCAGCCCATGGGGCAGCTATGGCTACACCTTC. It encodes CASSPWGSYGYTF.